This TCR beta chain was recorded in a study of T cell responses to AZD1222 COVID-19 vaccine. Per the germline V gene, CDR1 is SNHLY and CDR2 is FYNNEI. The CDR3 covers 14 residues. V lost 3 bases to trimming and J lost 0 bases, with 6 bases between them. Profiled with immunoSEQ multiplex PCR; TCRdb holds only in-frame clones, not every one. The data contain 130,000 to 150,000 clones, roughly 89% of them singletons. The rearrangement joins TRBV2 to TRBJ2-4, with D uncertain. The specimen comprised peripheral blood, sampled on day 0 of AZD1222 vaccination. The receptor was isolated from an adult in good health. The chain's CDR3 is CASSDGVAKNIQYF. In DNA form, the CDR3 reads TGTGCCAGCAGTGACGGCGTAGCCAAAAACATTCAGTACTTC. Drawing the rest from reference TRBV2 and TRBJ2-4, the complete variable domain is EPEVTQTPSHQVTQMGQEVILRCVPISNHLYFYWYRQILGQKVEFLVSFYNNEISEKSEIFDDQFSVERPDGSNFTLKIRSTKLEDSAMYFCASSDGVAKNIQYFGAGTRLSVL.